This TCR beta chain was sequenced in a study of T cells in localized non-small cell lung cancer. Per germline, CDR1 LNHDA and CDR2 SQIVND (reference sequence). The CDR3 extends over 15 amino acids. V was trimmed by 7 bases and J by 0 bases, leaving 15 bases between them. Study findings and constraints: The study linked higher blood T cell density to longer overall survival. Appearing in adjacent lung were a median about 59 of the top 100 tumor clones. Adjacent uninvolved lung had the highest clonality, suggesting focused antigen responses. Since sequencing was restricted to only one region of the tumor, intratumor heterogeneity remains a possibility.

Some clones are missing from TCRdb's copy, which holds only in-frame ones; the method was immunoSEQ multiplex PCR. This table holds 1,300 to 1,500 clones, roughly a quarter found once. A note on this clone: Its antigen is unidentified.

The sequence derives from a woman between 18 and 50 years old with stage III lung adenocarcinoma. The sequenced sample was normal lung tissue next to the tumor, obtained before any cancer treatment. The chain has TRBV19 and TRBJ1-2; no firm D call. The CDR3 nucleotides read TGTGCCAGTACCCCCGACCGCATCGCTAACTATGGCTACACCTTC. Translated: CASTPDRIANYGYTF.